Here is one T cell receptor (beta chain) with its context. What antigen it recognizes has not been identified. The record has no base qualities; no much larger clone is one base away. TCR CDR3 regions were amplified from genomic DNA by multiplex PCR using the deep immunoSEQ assay. Extracted genomic DNA from each cell subset was distributed evenly across all wells of several immunoSEQ 96-well plates, and each plate was treated as a replicate. For sorted subsets, approximately 0.2 ug of genomic DNA, equivalent to 25,000 to 30,000 T cell genomes, went into each replicate PCR. Purified libraries were measured with a Qubit 3.0 fluorometer, size-checked on a Bioanalyzer 2100, and measured again with the KAPA Library Quantification kit. A separate single-read 150-cycle Illumina NextSeq 550 flow cell was used to sequence each immunoSEQ 96-well plate. On the study's bioinformatics: The immunoSEQ output contained only junctional sequences without quality scores, so filtering could not match that applied to full-length reads. Sequences were annotated with PyIR, a Python wrapper for IgBLAST v1.9, using IMGT germline references to assign V/J genes and CDR3. Reads with weak V/J assignments (E-value above 1e-6), missing CDR3, stop codons, out-of-frame junctions, or ambiguous translated residues were removed. V3J clonotypes were defined as sequences sharing an identical inferred V gene, J gene, and CDR3 amino acid sequence. To compute the percentage overlap between repertoires, the number of shared unique clonotypes was divided by the size of the smaller repertoire. Repertoire richness was assessed with RTK rarefaction, the Chao1 estimator, and Recon v2.1 estimates of unobserved clonotypes. Generation probabilities for all TCRbeta clonotypes obtained by the gDNA method from several donors were computed using OLGA. In its TCRdb copy, this immuneACCESS table keeps in-frame sequences only and misses some clones. Where compared with another copy, unresolved V genes explain less than half of these, and the others have no known cause. V and J calls and clone size follow that table, whereas D and trimming were derived from the DNA. Here the sample has roughly 2 million clones; 90% to 96% occur a single time. The top ten constitute around 0.13% of the sample.

CDR1 MGHRA and CDR2 YSYEKL are derived from the germline V gene. Relative to germline, V is missing 6 bases and J is missing 5 bases, with 4 bases of the junction outside any gene match. There are 14 amino acids in the CDR3, from cysteine to phenylalanine inclusive. Only the CDR3 region is kept as DNA, spanning 42 bases read in frame from base 1. The sample comes from a study of shared clonotypes between healthy human individuals (dated by TCRdb to about 2020). Regarding the research as a whole: Three men and a couple of women, aged 18 to 49 years, made up the cohort. For each donor, three plates each were used for CD4 naive and CD4 memory, two plates were used for CD8 naive, and one plate was used for CD8 memory. To estimate repertoire size and how much clonotype sharing occurs between individuals, the study deeply sequenced the blood TCR repertoires of several healthy adults. To increase sequencing depth and limit assay-specific biases, TCR repertoire library preparation and sequencing were carried out by different laboratories using diverse techniques. Leukapheresis yielded between about 0.85 and 10 billion PBMCs per donor. Study-level results and caveats: Estimated clonotype richness was generally larger for naive than for memory subsets. Pairwise subsampling led to the expectation that sequencing depth would affect the degree of clonotype sharing among donors. Higher generation probabilities were observed for clonotypes shared by all four sorted-subset donors than for non-shared clonotypes. Sharing across several donors was observed for about 5% of naive CD4, about 3.2% of naive CD8, around 2.5% of memory CD4, and approximately 0.41% of memory CD8 clonotypes. The genetic and exposure-history diversity represented was limited by the small number of donors. Rarefaction of sorted-subset datasets indicated incomplete sequencing despite the large sequencing depth. Sampling was limited to blood, and TCR repertoires in tissue likely differ from TCR repertoires in blood.

Donors were healthy HIV-negative adults with no recently reported acute infections or vaccinations. Only Caucasian adults living in Nashville, Tennessee, USA were represented among the donors. CD4+ T cells were enriched by magnetic negative selection; naive cells were then positively selected on CD45RA, and the negative fraction formed the memory subset. Blood was collected by leukapheresis, and PBMCs were isolated by Ficoll-Histopaque density gradient centrifugation and then cryopreserved in liquid nitrogen vapor phase. Purity and quantity of every magnetically sorted T cell population were checked by analytical flow cytometry. From each sorted fraction, genomic DNA was isolated and quantified by UV absorbance on a Nanodrop 2000c.

The V and J segments used are TRBV4-1 and TRBJ2-5, with 12 bases matching TRBD2. The source is a young man in good health. Sequencing was done on a sample of naive CD4+ T cells sorted from blood. The sample's cell subset or site, from its label and the paper: CD45RA+ positively selected. The DNA reads TGCGCCAGCAGTCTAGCGGGAGGGGGGGAGACCCAGTACTTC. This codes for CASSLAGGGETQYF.